These 13 T cell receptor beta chains were sequenced from one sample in a study of T cells in localized non-small cell lung cancer (TCRdb year 2020). Libraries were prepared through the immunoSEQ multiplex PCR assay. In its TCRdb copy, this immuneACCESS table keeps in-frame sequences only and misses some clones. Where compared with another copy, unresolved V genes explain less than half of these, and the others have no known cause. The sample table shows fewer than 60,000 clones, and around 81% are seen once. Clones ranked in the top ten supply 20% of the sample. Here the sequenced sample was peripheral blood, taken before any cancer treatment. The receptors here all came from a female donor older than 55 with stage II squamous cell lung carcinoma.

The chain couples TRBV9 to TRBJ1-1, with D possibly TRBD1 on 5 matching bases. Germline V gene sequence: CDR1 SGDLS, CDR2 YYNGEE. The length of the CDR3 is 16 residues. The V end lost 4 bases, the J end lost 1 base, and 17 bases lay between the germline ends. This CDR3 reads CASSPGVGAGNTEAFF. The CDR3 nucleotides read TGTGCCAGCAGCCCCGGAGTCGGGGCGGGGAACACTGAAGCTTTCTTT.

The chain combines TRBV6-1 with TRBJ2-5; the D gene is possibly TRBD2 (5 bases). The CDR3 consists of 15 residues. Germline V gene data show CDR1 as MNHNS and CDR2 as SASEGT. The ends were cut back, 10 bases at V and 5 bases at J, with 23 bases in the middle. CDR3 region: CATRPGSSSVETQYF. The CDR3 DNA follows: TGTGCCACACGGCCTGGTTCTAGCAGCGTGGAGACCCAGTACTTC.

CDR3 nucleotides: TGTGCCAGCAGTTATGGACTCTGGGGGGCCACTGAAGCTTTCTTT. Amino acids: CASSYGLWGATEAFF. The chain employs TRBV6-5 and TRBJ1-1, with a possible D match to TRBD1 (6 bases). This CDR3 spans 15 amino acids. Looked up from germline, CDR1 is MNHEY and CDR2 is SVGAGI. Trimming left V 3 bases short and J 4 bases short, with 15 bases between.

The chain uses TRBV2 and TRBJ2-5, with 10 positions matching TRBD1. The CDR3 covers 14 residues. With V trimmed by 5 bases and J by 1 base, 1 base remained unmatched. Germline CDR1 reads SNHLY; CDR2 reads FYNNEI. CDR3 sequence (DNA): TGTGCCAGCAGTCGGGACAGGGGCCAAGAGACCCAGTACTTC. The encoded protein is CASSRDRGQETQYF.

The chain recombines TRBV2 with TRBJ2-2, with D unclear. The CDR3 has 15 residues. The V gene's germline CDR1 is SNHLY and CDR2 FYNNEI. The V end was cut by 3 bases, the J end by 3 bases, with 11 bases between. In nucleotides, the CDR3 is TGTGCCAGCAGTGAGCGTCAGGCGGACACCGGGGAGCTGTTTTTT. Translated: CASSERQADTGELFF.

This chain connects TRBV6-6 to TRBJ1-6, with 7 bases lining up with TRBD1. The germline CDR1 and CDR2 sequences are MNHNY and SVGAGI (reference sequence). This CDR3 comprises 15 residues. V was pared by 0 bases and J by 6 bases, with 2 bases of the junction left unmatched. Written as DNA, the CDR3 is TGTGCCAGCAGTTACTCGAACAGGGGTAATTCACCCCTCCACTTT. Protein product: CASSYSNRGNSPLHF.

The chain carries TRBV5-1 and TRBJ2-5; TRBD1 might be the D (5 bases). The CDR3 length is 14 residues. Germline V gene data show CDR1 as SGHRS and CDR2 as YFSETQ. The ends were cut back, 4 bases at V and 5 bases at J, with 15 bases in the middle. CDR3 sequence reads: CASSHDSPRETQYF. CDR3 sequence (DNA): TGCGCCAGCAGCCATGACAGCCCGAGGGAGACCCAGTACTTC.

The CDR3 bases are TGCGCCAGCAGTGAGCTGAGGGGACAGGTAACCTACGAGCAGTACTTC. It is translated as CASSELRGQVTYEQYF. The rearrangement links TRBV10-1 to TRBJ2-7, with 8 bases lining up with TRBD1. CDR1 is WNHNN and CDR2 is SYGVQD in the germline V gene (reference sequence). V dropped 2 bases and J dropped 2; count of bases not matched to a gene: 8. The CDR3 length is 16 residues.

V is TRBV7-2 and J is TRBJ1-1; TRBD1 might be the D (6 bases). This CDR3 is 14 amino acids long. Germline loops: CDR1 SGHTA, CDR2 FQGNSA. Deletions cut 7 bases from V and 0 bases from J, with 12 bases between. The DNA for the CDR3 is TGTGCCAGCACCCATTGGGGGCTGAACACTGAAGCTTTCTTT. Translation gives CASTHWGLNTEAFF.

The CDR3 protein is CASSVISGVSYNEQFF. CDR3 nucleotides: TGTGCCAGCAGCGTCATAAGCGGGGTCTCCTACAATGAGCAGTTCTTC. The V call is TRBV9, the J call TRBJ2-1, with 7 bases fitting TRBD2. The CDR3 runs 16 residues. The germline gives CDR1 SGDLS, CDR2 YYNGEE. Losses at the gene ends were 2 bases for V and 0 bases for J; bases not matched to a gene: 5. Using reference TRBV9 and TRBJ2-1 for the parts outside the CDR3, the full variable domain is DSGVTQTPKHLITATGQRVTLRCSPRSGDLSVYWYQQSLDQGLQFLIQYYNGEERAKGNILERFSAQQFPDLHSELNLSSLELGDSALYFCASSVISGVSYNEQFFGPGTRLTVL.

V and J are TRBV14 and TRBJ2-6; the D gene could be TRBD1 or TRBD2 (5 bases each). CDR3 length equals 20 residues. Looked up from germline, CDR1 is SGHDN and CDR2 is FVKESK. V lost 5 bases to trimming and J lost 0 bases, with 23 bases between them. The CDR3 region has the DNA TGTGCCAGCAGCTCAGACCGGCCGGGACCCTCCTTCTCTGGGGCCAACGTCCTGACTTTC. It encodes CASSSDRPGPSFSGANVLTF.

The CDR3, as DNA: TGTGCCAGCAGCGTAGATGGGCAGGGTAATTCACCCCTCCACTTT. Protein product: CASSVDGQGNSPLHF. V is TRBV9 and J is TRBJ1-6; a weak D match, TRBD1 (5 bases). With 0 bases removed from V and 6 bases from J, the gap between germline ends came to 10 bases. Germline-derived CDR1 and CDR2 are SGDLS and YYNGEE. CDR3 length: 15 amino acids.

The chain couples TRBV27 to TRBJ1-1, with D possibly TRBD1 on 6 matching bases. The ends were cut back, 5 bases at V and 5 bases at J, with 15 bases in the middle. Germline assignment: CDR1 MNHEY and CDR2 SMNVEV (reference sequence). This CDR3 has 14 amino acids. In DNA form, the CDR3 reads TGTGCCAGCAGTGGAACCAGGGGAAGGACTGAAGCTTTCTTT. It encodes CASSGTRGRTEAFF.